The 5 T cell receptor beta chains listed next were all sequenced from one sample in a study of CD8+ T cells in alopecia areata. RNA was extracted and reverse transcribed into cDNA as the sequencing template. Produced via immunoSEQ multiplex PCR; TCRdb's table is partial and in-frame only. This table holds over 100,000 clones with no singletons; the top ten claim about 18%. Sequenced: lesional skin. Receptor source: a C3H/HeJ mouse with alopecia areata. The MHC haplotype recorded for the strain is H2-k.

This clone was seen a handful of times. Gene names follow the mouse nomenclature. The CDR3 extends 4 residues past the end of the read, so its final part is completed from the germline J gene. The chain recombines TRBV13-3 with TRBJ1-2; D ambiguous. Germline V CDR1 and CDR2: NNHDY, SYVADS. The CDR3 consists of 14 residues. Trimming took off 2 bases at V and 0 bases at J, with 8 bases between the two ends. This CDR3 is CASSEHTSNSDYTF. The CDR3 DNA, read in part, is TGTGCCAGCAGTGAGCATACATCAAACTCC.

Points on this clone: Gene names are the mouse ones. The CDR3 end falls 4 residues outside the read, so it is completed with the germline J gene. The genes are TRBV13-3 and TRBJ2-7; D not certain. The CDR3 runs to 14 residues. The germline V and J ends were trimmed by 1 base and 0 bases, with 8 bases remaining between them. CDR1 is NNHDY and CDR2 is SYVADS in the germline V gene. The CDR3 loop is CASSDRSPSYEQYF. CDR3 DNA (partial): TGTGCCAGCAGTGATAGGTCTCCCTCCTAT.

This clone appeared a few times. Gene names refer to mouse genes. Read sequence stops 4 residues before the CDR3 end, and the germline J gene provides the missing end. The chain couples TRBV13-3 to TRBJ2-2; TRBD2 matches at 11 bases. The CDR3 totals 16 residues. Germline assignment: CDR1 NNHDY and CDR2 SYVADS. V gave up 4 bases and J gave up 2 bases; unmatched junction bases: 4. CDR3 DNA (partial): TGTGCCAGCAGTCTCGACTGGGGGGGTAACACCGGG. It specifies CASSLDWGGNTG. The whole CDR3 protein reads CASSLDWGGNTGQLYF.

This clone was counted a few times. Gene names are mouse gene names. From the germline J gene comes the end of the CDR3, since the read stops 4 residues before it. The J gene is TRBJ2-7, the V gene TRBV14; TRBD1 is a possible D gene (6 bases). The CDR3 contains 13 residues. The germline V gene encodes CDR1 SGHDT and CDR2 FRDEAV. The CDR3 spells CASKTGIEYEQYF. The CDR3 DNA, read in part, is TGTGCCAGCAAAACAGGGATAGAGTAT.

This clone was counted only a few times. Here the gene names and germline are mouse. Coverage ceases 4 residues before the CDR3 finishes, and the germline J gene fills in the end. The chain employs TRBV13-2 and TRBJ2-3; 8 positions match TRBD1. From germline, CDR1 is NNHNN and CDR2 SYGAGS (reference sequence). The length of the CDR3 is 15 residues. The V segment lost 0 bases and the J segment 4 bases; nucleotides outside the gene matches: 4. The part of the CDR3 DNA that was read is TGTGCCAGCGGTGATGGCCAGGGGGCGACAGAA. Protein: CASGDGQGATE. The whole CDR3 region reads CASGDGQGATETLYF.